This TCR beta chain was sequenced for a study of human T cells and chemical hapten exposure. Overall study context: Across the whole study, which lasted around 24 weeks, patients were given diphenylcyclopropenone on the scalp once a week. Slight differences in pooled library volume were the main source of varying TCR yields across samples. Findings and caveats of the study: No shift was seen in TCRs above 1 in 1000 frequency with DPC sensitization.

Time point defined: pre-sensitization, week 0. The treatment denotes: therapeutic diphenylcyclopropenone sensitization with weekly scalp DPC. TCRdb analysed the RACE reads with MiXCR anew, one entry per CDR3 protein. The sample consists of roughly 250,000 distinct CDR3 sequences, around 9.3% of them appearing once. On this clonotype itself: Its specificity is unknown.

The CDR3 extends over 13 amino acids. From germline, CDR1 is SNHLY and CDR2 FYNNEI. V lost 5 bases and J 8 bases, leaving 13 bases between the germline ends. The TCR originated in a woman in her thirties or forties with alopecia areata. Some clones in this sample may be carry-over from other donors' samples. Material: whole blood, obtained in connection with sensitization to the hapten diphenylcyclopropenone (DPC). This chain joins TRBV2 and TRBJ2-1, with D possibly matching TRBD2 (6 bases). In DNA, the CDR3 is TGTGCCAGCAGTTGGCGGGAAGGACATGAGCAGTTCTTC. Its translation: CASSWREGHEQFF.